What follows describes a single TCR beta chain. Its antigen is not known. The data originate from a study of T-cell reconstitution after alpha-beta-depleted transplantation in children. Findings and caveats of the study: There were some patients whose high TCRbeta diversity at day 60 came from surviving recipient T cells and thymic progenitors. Most T-cell counts and diversity one year after the transplant came from T cells that were newly produced. The origin of alpha-beta T cells about two months after transplant was reportedly several hundred expanded graft clones.

The CDR3 covers 13 residues. CDR1 is MDHEN and CDR2 is SYDVKM in the germline V gene. V was cut by 4 bases and J by 2 bases, with 9 bases left in between. Preparation of the TCRbeta library involved a method that used unique molecular identifiers. In TCRdb, the PCR reads were re-called with MiXCR into one record per CDR3 protein. The data contain about 78,000 distinct CDR3 sequences, less than 15% of them singletons. This clonotype originated in a male patient under 10 years old who had a stem cell transplant for acute lymphoblastic leukemia, so the T cells may come from the graft donor. This rearrangement joins TRBV28 to TRBJ2-7; tentative D call: TRBD2 (6 bases). The material sequenced was PBMCs, mostly from graft donor cells, taken 180 days after TCRalphabeta/CD19-depleted stem cell transplant. As DNA, the CDR3 is TGTGCCAGCAGTTGGGACTCCGCCTACGAGCAGTACTTC. Protein sequence: CASSWDSAYEQYF.